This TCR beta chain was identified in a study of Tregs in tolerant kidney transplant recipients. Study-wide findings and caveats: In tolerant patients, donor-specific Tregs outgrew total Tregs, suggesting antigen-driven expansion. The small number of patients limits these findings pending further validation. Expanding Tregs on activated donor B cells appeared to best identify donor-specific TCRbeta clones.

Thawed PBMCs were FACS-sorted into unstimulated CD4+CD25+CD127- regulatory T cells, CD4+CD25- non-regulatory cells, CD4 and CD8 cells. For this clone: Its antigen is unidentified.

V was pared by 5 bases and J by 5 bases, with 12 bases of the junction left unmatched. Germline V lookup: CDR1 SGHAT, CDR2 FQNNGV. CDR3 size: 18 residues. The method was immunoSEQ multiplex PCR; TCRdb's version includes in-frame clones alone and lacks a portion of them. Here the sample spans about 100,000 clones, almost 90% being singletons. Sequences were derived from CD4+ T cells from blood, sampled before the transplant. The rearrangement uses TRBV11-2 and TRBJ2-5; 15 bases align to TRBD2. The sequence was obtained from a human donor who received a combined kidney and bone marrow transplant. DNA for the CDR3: TGTGCCAGCAGCCACCGCCCGGGACTAGCGGGGGGCGGGGAGACCCAGTACTTC. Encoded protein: CASSHRPGLAGGGETQYF. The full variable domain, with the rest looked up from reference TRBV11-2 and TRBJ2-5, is EAGVAQSPRYKIIEKRQSVAFWCNPISGHATLYWYQQILGQGPKLLIQFQNNGVVDDSQLPKDRFSAERLKGVDSTLKIQPAKLEDSAVYLCASSHRPGLAGGGETQYFGPGTRLLVL.